Shown below are 26 T cell receptor beta chains from a single sample sequenced in a study of TIL therapy for anti-PD-1-resistant metastatic lung cancer. Specified time point: pre-treatment sample, taken before nivolumab and TIL therapy. The tumor samples were excised metastases, mostly pleural nodules or supraclavicular lymph nodes. Sequencing used immunoSEQ v3. Profiled with immunoSEQ multiplex PCR; TCRdb holds only in-frame clones, not every one. In the table there are about 48,000 clones, just over 70% of which are singletons. The sequencing used tumor tissue, collected at baseline. The receptor set was obtained from a person aged 25 to 85 with non-small cell lung cancer.

This sequence joins TRBV6-5 and TRBJ1-2, with D unresolved. Trimming stripped 0 bases from V and 4 bases from J, with 12 bases between. Germline values: CDR1 MNHEY, CDR2 SVGAGI. The CDR3 has 15 amino acids. The CDR3 region is CASSYSLLGPYGYTF. CDR3 coding DNA: TGTGCCAGCAGTTACTCTCTCCTGGGTCCCTATGGCTACACCTTC.

V usage is TRBV5-1 and J usage is TRBJ1-6; perhaps TRBD1 as D (5 bases). The CDR3 spans 13 residues. V was pared by 3 bases and J by 10 bases, with 11 bases between. Germline lookup yields CDR1 SGHRS and CDR2 YFSETQ. CDR3 DNA: TGCGCCAGCAGCTGGGGAGGGGACTCACCCCTCCACTTT. Translated, it gives CASSWGGDSPLHF.

V is TRBV28 and J is TRBJ1-6, with D possibly being TRBD1 (6 bases). Trimming pared 6 bases from V and 8 bases from J, leaving 17 bases between. This CDR3 spans 15 amino acids. Germline-derived CDR1 and CDR2 are MDHEN and SYDVKM. CDR3 region: CASSLGGGRDSPLHF. The CDR3 coding sequence is TGTGCCAGCAGCCTAGGGGGGGGAAGAGATTCACCCCTCCACTTT.

V gene TRBV28 combines with J gene TRBJ1-2; a weak D match, TRBD1 (5 bases). The CDR3 has 12 residues. Germline-derived CDR1 and CDR2 are MDHEN and SYDVKM. V was pared by 7 bases and J by 13 bases, with 19 bases between. The CDR3 loop is CASTLGVGAATF. The CDR3 DNA reads TGTGCCAGCACCCTCGGAGTAGGGGCAGCCACCTTC.

This sequence joins TRBV30 and TRBJ2-3; TRBD1 might be the D (6 bases). Between the trimmed V and J ends, which lost 5 bases and 0 bases, there was a span of 9 bases. The CDR3 sequence is 13 residues long. The germline V gene encodes CDR1 GTSNPN and CDR2 SVGIG (reference sequence). The CDR3 DNA is TGTGCCTGGGACACAGGGAGCACAGATACGCAGTATTTT. As protein: CAWDTGSTDTQYF.

V gene TRBV5-1 combines with J gene TRBJ2-7; D perhaps matches TRBD2 (6 bases). The CDR3 loop spans 14 amino acids. V lost 3 bases and J 2 bases, leaving 12 bases between the germline ends. Germline V CDR1 and CDR2: SGHRS, YFSETQ. In DNA form, the CDR3 reads TGCGCCAGCAGCTCTCTAGCGCCCGCCTACGAGCAGTACTTC. It is translated as CASSSLAPAYEQYF.

CDR3 bases: TGTGCCAGCAGCTTCGACAGCCGGCCGGAGGAAAAACTGTTTTTT. Its translation: CASSFDSRPEEKLFF. The chain joins TRBV7-8 to TRBJ1-4; D may be TRBD1 (5 bases). This CDR3 is built from 15 residues. V was cut by 3 bases and J by 8 bases, with 16 bases left in between. In germline, CDR1 is SGHVS, CDR2 FQNEAQ.

V and J are TRBV10-3 and TRBJ1-5; D possibly corresponds to TRBD1 (6 bases). Germline V lookup: CDR1 ENHRY, CDR2 SYGVKD. The CDR3 totals 15 residues. V shed 2 bases and J shed 11 bases, with 19 bases lying between them. CDR3 protein: CAISERGGPSKAQHF. DNA of the CDR3: TGTGCCATCAGTGAGAGGGGGGGGCCTTCAAAAGCCCAGCATTTT.

The V call is TRBV28, the J call TRBJ2-5; 11 nucleotides line up with TRBD2. Losses at the gene ends were 7 bases for V and 5 bases for J; bases not matched to a gene: 9. The CDR3 runs 15 residues. Germline V CDR1 and CDR2: MDHEN, SYDVKM. CDR3 in DNA: TGTGCCAGCATCTCTTCGGCTAGCGGGAGGGAGACCCAGTACTTC. Translation: CASISSASGRETQYF.

The rearrangement joins TRBV6-5 to TRBJ1-2; D gene ambiguous. Trimming removed 6 bases at V and 7 bases at J, with 9 bases between. Germline lookup yields CDR1 MNHEY and CDR2 SVGAGI. The CDR3 is made up of 11 amino acids. DNA of the CDR3: TGTGCCAGCAGGGCCTCTCTTGGCTACACCTTC. Translating it yields CASRASLGYTF.

This clone was observed a few times. The CDR3 reads CASSQAVGGNIQYF. The CDR3 DNA reads TGCGCCAGCAGCCAAGCGGTCGGGGGAAACATTCAGTACTTC. The gene calls are TRBV4-1 and TRBJ2-4; tentative D call: TRBD2 (6 bases). Germline V gene sequence: CDR1 MGHRA, CDR2 YSYEKL. V lost 1 base to trimming and J lost 6 bases, with 10 bases between them. The CDR3 is made up of 14 amino acids.

V and J are TRBV2 and TRBJ2-1; D ambiguous. The CDR3 loop spans 13 amino acids. The V gene's germline CDR1 is SNHLY and CDR2 FYNNEI. The V gene lost 2 bases and the J gene lost 7 bases, with 9 bases spanning the gap. CDR3 nucleotide sequence: TGTGCCAGCAGTGAAATCTGGGGAAATGAGCAGTTCTTC. Translated: CASSEIWGNEQFF.

On this clone itself: A junction boundary mismatches the germline segment, possibly from a read error. The chain combines TRBV20-1 with TRBJ2-2; maybe TRBD2 (6 bases). Per the germline V gene, CDR1 is DFQATT and CDR2 is SNEGSKA (reference sequence). This CDR3 region has 11 residues. The DNA of the CDR3 is TGCAGTGCCACCGATGCACCGGGAGCTGTTTTT. Encoded protein: CSATDAPGAVF.

This clone was recorded once. The rearrangement links TRBV30 to TRBJ2-7; D gene unclear. Per germline, CDR1 GTSNPN and CDR2 SVGIG (reference sequence). CDR3 length: 11 residues. V was shortened by 5 bases and J by 3 bases, with 8 bases between the two germline ends. The CDR3: CAWSPGYEQYF. CDR3 bases: TGTGCCTGGTCCCCCGGCTACGAGCAGTACTTC.

This chain links TRBV23-1 with TRBJ2-7; tentatively, D is TRBD1 (5 bases). TRBV23-1 is marked as an open reading frame, function uncertain. V was cut by 4 bases and J by 7 bases, with 14 bases left in between. The CDR3 totals 13 residues. The CDR3 DNA is TGCGCCAGCAGTCGAGGACAAGCAAGGGAGCAGTACTTC. Its translation is CASSRGQAREQYF.

V and J are TRBV6-7 and TRBJ1-4; D not resolved. TRBV6-7 falls under the ORF class, with uncertain function. CDR3 length equals 17 residues. Trimming shortened V by 2 bases and J by 3 bases, and 16 bases separated the two germline ends. DNA of the CDR3: TGTGCCAGCAGTTACCCGACTGAAGGCGGGCCTAATGAAAAACTGTTTTTT. This translates into CASSYPTEGGPNEKLFF.

In this sample, this clone turned up many times. The chain employs TRBV19 and TRBJ2-7; D is perhaps TRBD1 (6 bases). This CDR3 comprises 14 residues. The germline gives CDR1 LNHDA, CDR2 SQIVND (reference sequence). V lost 4 bases and J lost 2, with 12 bases in between. Here the CDR3 reads CASSTTGPTYEQYF. The CDR3 coding sequence is TGTGCCAGTAGTACGACAGGTCCTACCTACGAGCAGTACTTC.

V and J are TRBV9 and TRBJ2-1; no clear D. The V gene lost 1 base and the J gene lost 9 bases, with 11 bases spanning the gap. CDR3 length: 13 amino acids. The germline CDR1 and CDR2 sequences are SGDLS and YYNGEE. CDR3 loop: CASSVNVAAEQFF. The DNA for the CDR3 is TGTGCCAGCAGCGTAAACGTCGCGGCTGAGCAGTTCTTC.

CDR3 coding DNA: TGCGCCAGCAGCCGGACCTACGAGCAGTACTTC. This translates into CASSRTYEQYF. The chain recombines TRBV4-3 with TRBJ2-7; no definite D call. The CDR3 contains 11 residues. Per germline, CDR1 LGHNA and CDR2 YSLEER. V dropped 4 bases and J dropped 2 bases, with 3 bases sitting between them.

V is TRBV30 and J is TRBJ1-1; no clear D gene. Trimming took off 0 bases at V and 7 bases at J, with 9 bases between the two ends. Germline V gene lookup returns CDR1 GTSNPN and CDR2 SVGIG (reference sequence). CDR3 length equals 12 residues. The CDR3 is CAWSVRQLEAFF. The CDR3 DNA is TGTGCCTGGAGTGTGAGGCAACTTGAAGCTTTCTTT.

This clone was observed a handful of times. The chain is built from TRBV2 and TRBJ1-1; a weak D match, TRBD1 (6 bases). The CDR3 contains 14 residues. V was trimmed by 5 bases and J by 0 bases, leaving 10 bases between them. Germline V gene data show CDR1 as SNHLY and CDR2 as FYNNEI. The chain's CDR3 is CASSLRGMNTEAFF. The CDR3 DNA sequence: TGTGCCAGCAGTCTCAGGGGAATGAACACTGAAGCTTTCTTT.

The genes are TRBV21-1 and TRBJ2-3; TRBD2, as called in the table, went unchecked against the DNA. TRBV21-1 is a listed pseudogene. This CDR3 is 19 amino acids long. CDR3 sequence (DNA): TGTGCCAGCAGCCCCTACCCTAGCGGGGGTCCCTGCGGCACAGATACGCAGTATTTT. Translated, it gives CASSPYPSGGPCGTDTQYF.

The chain has TRBV6-5 and TRBJ2-5; TRBD2 agrees at 9 bases. Losses at the gene ends were 8 bases for V and 4 bases for J; bases not matched to a gene: 8. Germline V CDR1 and CDR2: MNHEY, SVGAGI. This CDR3 contains 14 residues. The CDR3 region has the DNA TGTGCCAGCTCCCGGACTAGCGTCGGAGAGACCCAGTACTTC. This translates into CASSRTSVGETQYF.

The chain recombines TRBV28 with TRBJ1-2; D is unclear. Trimming cost V 6 bases and J 3 bases, with 17 bases left between them. From germline, CDR1 is MDHEN and CDR2 SYDVKM. This CDR3 has 15 amino acids. In DNA form, the CDR3 reads TGTGCCAGCAGCACTGGTTCCGGGGTGGACTATGGCTACACCTTC. Protein product: CASSTGSGVDYGYTF.

The chain combines TRBV11-2 with TRBJ2-3; D is unresolved. There are 10 residues in the CDR3. Trimming left V 8 bases short and J 6 bases short, with 6 bases between. The V gene's germline CDR1 is SGHAT and CDR2 FQNNGV. The CDR3 nucleotides read TGTGCCAGCGCAGCGGATACGCAGTATTTT. As protein: CASAADTQYF.

V and J are TRBV18 and TRBJ2-7, with 7 bases lining up with TRBD1. The CDR3 spans 14 residues. J lost 5 bases, V lost 4 bases, and 8 bases had no gene match. Germline V gene lookup returns CDR1 KGHSH and CDR2 LQKENI. The CDR3 coding sequence is TGTGCCAGCTCACGAATGGGACAGTACGACGAGCAGTACTTC. Residues: CASSRMGQYDEQYF. The full variable domain, in which reference TRBV18 and TRBJ2-7 provide the parts outside the CDR3, is NAGVMQNPRHLVRRRGQEARLRCSPMKGHSHVYWYRQLPEEGLKFMVYLQKENIIDESGMPKERFSAEFPKEGPSILRIQQVVRGDSAAYFCASSRMGQYDEQYFGPGTRLTVT.